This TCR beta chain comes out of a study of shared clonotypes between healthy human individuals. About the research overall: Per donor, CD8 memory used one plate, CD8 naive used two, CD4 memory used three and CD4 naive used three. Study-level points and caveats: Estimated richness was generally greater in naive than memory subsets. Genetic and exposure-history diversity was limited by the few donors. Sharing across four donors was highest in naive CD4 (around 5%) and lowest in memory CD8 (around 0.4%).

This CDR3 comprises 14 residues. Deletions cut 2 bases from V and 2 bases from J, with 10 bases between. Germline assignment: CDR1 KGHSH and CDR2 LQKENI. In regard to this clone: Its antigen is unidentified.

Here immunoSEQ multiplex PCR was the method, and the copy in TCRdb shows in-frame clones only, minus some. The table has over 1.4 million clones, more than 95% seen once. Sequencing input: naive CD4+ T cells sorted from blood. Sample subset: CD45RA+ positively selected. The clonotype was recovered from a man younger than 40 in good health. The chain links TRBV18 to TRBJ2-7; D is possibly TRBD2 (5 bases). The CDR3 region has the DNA TGTGCCAGCTCACCAAGCGGTCAGACCTACGAGCAGTACTTC. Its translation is CASSPSGQTYEQYF. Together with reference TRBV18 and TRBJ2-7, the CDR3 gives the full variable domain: NAGVMQNPRHLVRRRGQEARLRCSPMKGHSHVYWYRQLPEEGLKFMVYLQKENIIDESGMPKERFSAEFPKEGPSILRIQQVVRGDSAAYFCASSPSGQTYEQYFGPGTRLTVT.